This is a list of T cell receptor beta chains from one sample in a study of vaccination effects on CD4 cells after COVID-19. Method: immunoSEQ multiplex PCR; TCRdb's copy keeps in-frame clones and lacks some. The sample carries 40,000 to 50,000 clones, 60% to 75% recorded once. No cognate antigen is known for these TCRs. Sequencing used CD4+ T cells from PBMCs cultured with a peptide pool, obtained before COVID-19 vaccination. The receptors come from a human donor who had a prior SARS-CoV-2 infection. Both conserved end residues are part of each CDR3. The D gene is left open where the match is weak. Rows give clone size only sometimes, using once, few, many, or a class for an expanded clone.

- - TRBV4-1 13 CASSQDGFLEQYF
- - TRBV5-4 15 CASSLESASYNEQFF
- - TRBV5-1 17 CASSLGVGRPGNTEAFF
once - TRBV7-2 13 CASSFPGPYGYTF
- - TRBV18 14 CASSPPSVDTEAFF
- - TRBV2 13 CASSGQSTDTQYF
- - TRBV12-3/TRBV12-4 12 CASRTENYGYTF
- TRBD1 TRBV3-1/TRBV3-2 14 CASSHPGTVYEQYF
- - TRBV14 13 CASSQELFGELFF
few - TRBV7-6 16 CASSLASGSPPLEQYF
once - TRBV7-2 17 CASSLVSGSANTGELFF
- - TRBV18 15 CASSPNTNAGNTIYF
- - TRBV19 17 CASSILTGITGDTEAFF
- TRBD1 TRBV2 15 CAIEPTGGGANVLTF
- - TRBV5-4 18 CASSLSGRLPINTDTQYF
- - TRBV11-2 16 CASSRAPGAAQETQYF
- TRBD1 TRBV7-2 15 CASSLYTGVNSPLHF
- - TRBV29-1 19 CSVTPADRRGSTSNQPQHF
once - TRBV7-3 14 CASGRVRGAGELFF
- - TRBV3-1/TRBV3-2 11 CASSQGNEQYF
- - TRBV4-2 15 CASSRGGDSGNTIYF
few - TRBV7-9 16 CASRPRTPSSGNTIYF
- TRBD1 TRBV2 15 CASSDGARTGQEQYF
- - TRBV7-9 14 CASNLEQYNSPLHF
- - TRBV27 15 CASSLYRGDSYEQYF
- - TRBV2 16 CASSGARSSGANVLTF
- - TRBV7-8 15 CASSRAGTRGTTQYF
- TRBD2 TRBV4-1 14 CASSQERGADEQFF
few TRBD1 TRBV19 14 CASSITGGAGGYTF
- - TRBV3-1/TRBV3-2 15 CASSLVGEGGDEQYF
- - TRBV19 13 CASSRTDYYGYTF